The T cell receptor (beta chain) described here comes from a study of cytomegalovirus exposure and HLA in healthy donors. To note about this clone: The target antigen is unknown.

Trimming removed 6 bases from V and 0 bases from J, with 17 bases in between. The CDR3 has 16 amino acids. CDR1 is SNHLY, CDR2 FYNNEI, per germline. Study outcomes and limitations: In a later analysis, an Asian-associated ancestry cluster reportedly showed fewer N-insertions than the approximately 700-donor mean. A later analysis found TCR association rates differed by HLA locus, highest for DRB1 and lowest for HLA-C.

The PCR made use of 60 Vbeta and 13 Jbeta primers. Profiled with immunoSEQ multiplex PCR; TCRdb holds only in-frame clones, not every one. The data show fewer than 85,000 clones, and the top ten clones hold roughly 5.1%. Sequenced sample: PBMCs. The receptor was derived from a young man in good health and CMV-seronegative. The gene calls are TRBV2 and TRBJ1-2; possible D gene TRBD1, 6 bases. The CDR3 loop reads CASRNIRDKTNYGYTF. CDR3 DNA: TGTGCCAGCAGGAATATCCGGGACAAAACTAACTATGGCTACACCTTC.